This T cell receptor beta chain stems from a study of OX40 agonist ivuxolimab in advanced cancers. Study at large: Cancers in dose escalation were hepatocellular, melanoma, renal cell and head and neck.

The CDR3 has 14 amino acids. V lost 3 bases, J lost 7 bases, and 13 bases lay in between. CDR1 is MNHNS, CDR2 SASEGT, per germline. Study-level results: Patients who responded partially at 0.1-3.0 mg/kg showed clonal expansion ranking among the lowest. Also present in some nonresponders was a low level of normalized T-cell clonal expansion.

This clone was seen only once. What it binds is unknown. Profiling relied on immunoSEQ multiplex PCR, and the TCRdb table lists in-frame clones only, not all of them. Of around 70,000 clones listed, just over 90% are singletons. The sequences come from CD4+ or CD8+ T cells sorted from blood, collected in a trial of the OX40 agonist ivuxolimab. The receptor was derived from an adult with an advanced solid tumor such as melanoma, head and neck, liver or kidney cancer. J is TRBJ2-4 and V is TRBV6-1; D remains ambiguous. This chain's CDR3 is CASSDRRLANIQYF. CDR3 DNA: TGTGCCAGCAGTGACAGGCGACTTGCGAACATTCAGTACTTC.